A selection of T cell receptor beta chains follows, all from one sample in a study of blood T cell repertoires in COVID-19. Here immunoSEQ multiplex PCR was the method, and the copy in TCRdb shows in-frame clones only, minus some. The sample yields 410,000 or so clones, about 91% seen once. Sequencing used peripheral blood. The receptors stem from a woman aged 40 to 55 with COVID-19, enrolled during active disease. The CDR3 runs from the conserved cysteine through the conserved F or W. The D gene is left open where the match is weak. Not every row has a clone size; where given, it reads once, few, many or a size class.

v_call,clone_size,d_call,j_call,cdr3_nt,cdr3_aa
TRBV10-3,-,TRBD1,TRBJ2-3,TGTGCCATCAGTGGTGACAGGGGATCGCCAGATACGCAGTATTTT,CAISGDRGSPDTQYF
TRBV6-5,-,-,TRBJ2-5,TGTGCCAGCAGTTACAGCCTGAATGAAGAAGAGACCCAGTACTTC,CASSYSLNEEETQYF
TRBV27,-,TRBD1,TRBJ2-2,TGTGCCAGCAGTTCCTGGACAGGGGCGGGCACCGGGGAGCTGTTTTTT,CASSSWTGAGTGELFF
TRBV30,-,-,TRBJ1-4,TGTGCCGCTAGGACAGCCGCAACTAATGAAAAACTGTTTTTT,CAARTAATNEKLFF
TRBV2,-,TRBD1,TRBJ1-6,TGTGCCAGGGGACAGGGTGGTTCACCCCTCCACTTT,CARGQGGSPLHF
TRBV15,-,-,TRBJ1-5,TGTGCCACCAACCCTTTCGGGGGAGATGGGCAGCCCCAGCATTTT,CATNPFGGDGQPQHF
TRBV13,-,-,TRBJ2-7,TGTGCCAGCAGCCCGCGGGACAGACCCTACTTC,CASSPRDRPYF
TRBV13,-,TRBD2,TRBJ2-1,TGTGCCAGCAGCTTAGATCCTAGCGGGAGGGCCAGGAATGAGCAGTTCTTC,CASSLDPSGRARNEQFF
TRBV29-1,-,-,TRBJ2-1,TGCAGCGTTTCCGTGGACTGGCAGTACAATGAGCAGTTCTTC,CSVSVDWQYNEQFF
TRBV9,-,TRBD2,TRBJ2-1,TGTGCCAGCAGCATAGCCAGCGGGGGGAATGAGCAGTTCTTC,CASSIASGGNEQFF
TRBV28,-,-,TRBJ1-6,TGTGCCAGCAGTTTTTGGGGGCAAGTAGATTCACCCCTCCACTTT,CASSFWGQVDSPLHF
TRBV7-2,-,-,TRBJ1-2,TGTGCCAGCAACGACGAGCGCAGACGCGCTAGCAACTATGGCTACACCTTC,CASNDERRRASNYGYTF
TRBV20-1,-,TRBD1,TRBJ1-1,TGCAGTGCTAGTTGGTTCACAGGGGGTCTGAACACTGAAGCTTTCTTT,CSASWFTGGLNTEAFF
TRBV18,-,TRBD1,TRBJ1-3,TGTGCCAGCTCACAACAGGACAGGTTCTCTGGAAACACCATATATTTT,CASSQQDRFSGNTIYF
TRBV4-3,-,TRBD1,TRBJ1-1,TGCGCCAGCAGCCAGGTGAATCGGGGCCCTGAGGGGGCAAACACTGAAGCTTTCTTT,CASSQVNRGPEGANTEAFF
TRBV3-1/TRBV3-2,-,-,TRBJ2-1,TGTGCCAGCAGCCAAGTAGGGGCCCGCTTGAGTGAGCAGTTCTTC,CASSQVGARLSEQFF
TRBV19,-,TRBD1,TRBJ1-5,TGTGCCAGTAGCTTCGGGACAGGCCTCTTGAAGCCCCAGCATTTT,CASSFGTGLLKPQHF
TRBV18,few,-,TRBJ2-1,TGTGCCAGCTCACCGGGCAGGGGTAATGAGCAGTTCTTC,CASSPGRGNEQFF
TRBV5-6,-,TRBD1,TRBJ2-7,TGTGCCAGCAGCTTCTCGGGACAGGGACACTCCTACGAGCAGTACTTC,CASSFSGQGHSYEQYF
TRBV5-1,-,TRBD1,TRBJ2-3,TGCGCCAGCAGTCATACAGGGGGAGTCACAGATACGCAGTATTTT,CASSHTGGVTDTQYF
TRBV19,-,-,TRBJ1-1,TGTGCCAGTAAAGTCGATGGCACCTTTATGAACACTGAAGCTTTCTTT,CASKVDGTFMNTEAFF
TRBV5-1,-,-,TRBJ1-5,TGCGCCAGCAGCCCGGGGGGGGCGCCAGGCAATCAGCCCCAGCATTTT,CASSPGGAPGNQPQHF
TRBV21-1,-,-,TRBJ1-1,TGTGCCAGCAGCAAAGGGGGCAGGGTGATGAACACTGAAGCTTTCTTT,CASSKGGRVMNTEAFF
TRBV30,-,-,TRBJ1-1,TGTGCCTGGAGTCGGAGGGCCCTAGGCTTCATGAACACTGAAGCTTTCTTT,CAWSRRALGFMNTEAFF
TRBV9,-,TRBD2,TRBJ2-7,TGTGCCAGCAGCGTATCTACTAGCGTTTACGAGCAGTACTTC,CASSVSTSVYEQYF
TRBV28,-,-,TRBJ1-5,TGTGCCAGCAGTTTGGGGGAGGGATATCAGCCCCAGCATTTT,CASSLGEGYQPQHF
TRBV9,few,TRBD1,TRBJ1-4,TGTGCCAGCAGCGTAGCTACAGGGGGTGAAAAACTGTTTTTT,CASSVATGGEKLFF
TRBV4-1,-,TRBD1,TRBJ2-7,TGCGCCAGCAGCCGAGTCCTCCGGGACAGGCCCCACGAGCAGTACTTC,CASSRVLRDRPHEQYF
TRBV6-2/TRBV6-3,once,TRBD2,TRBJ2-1,TGTGCCAGCAGTCCGATAGCGGGAATCTACAATGAGCAGTTCTTC,CASSPIAGIYNEQFF
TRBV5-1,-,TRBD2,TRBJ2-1,TGCGCCAGCAGCTTTCTGACTAGCGGGACGCGAACGAGCTCCTACAATGAGCAGTTCTTC,CASSFLTSGTRTSSYNEQFF
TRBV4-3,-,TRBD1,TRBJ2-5,TGCGCCAGCGGAGACAGGGGAGAGACCCAGTACTTC,CASGDRGETQYF
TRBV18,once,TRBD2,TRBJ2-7,TGTGCCAGCTCACCAGGGACTAGCGGGAGTTACGAGCAGTACTTC,CASSPGTSGSYEQYF
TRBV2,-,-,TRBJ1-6,TGTGCCAGCAGTGAAGCGCTGCCGGCCCTCCACTTT,CASSEALPALHF
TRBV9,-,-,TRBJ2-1,TGTGCCAGCAGCGTATCCGGGTTGAGTGAGCAGTTCTTC,CASSVSGLSEQFF
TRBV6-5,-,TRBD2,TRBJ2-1,TGTGCCAGCAGCGATCTAGCGGGAGATTCCTTGCAGTTCTTC,CASSDLAGDSLQFF
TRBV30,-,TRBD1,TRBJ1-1,TGTGCCGGAGGACAGGGGAACACTGAAGCTTTCTTT,CAGGQGNTEAFF
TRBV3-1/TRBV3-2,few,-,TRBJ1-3,TGTGCCAGCAGCCTCGGCGTCGGGGCTGGAAACACCATATATTTT,CASSLGVGAGNTIYF
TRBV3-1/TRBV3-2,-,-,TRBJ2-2,TGTGCCAGCAGCCAAGGGCGGACCGGGGAGCTGTTTTTT,CASSQGRTGELFF
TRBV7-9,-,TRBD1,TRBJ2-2,TGTGCCAGCAGCTCGGACAGGTTTCCGAACACCGGGGAGCTGTTTTTT,CASSSDRFPNTGELFF
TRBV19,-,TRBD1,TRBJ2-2,TGTGCCAGTAGCAAGTTCTGGGGTCCGGGACAGGGGCTACTAGCGCCCAACACCGGGGAGCTGTTTTTT,CASSKFWGPGQGLLAPNTGELFF
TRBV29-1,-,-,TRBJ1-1,TGCAGCGTTGCGGCAGGGGCGATGAACACTGAAGCTTTCTTT,CSVAAGAMNTEAFF
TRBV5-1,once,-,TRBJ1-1,TGCGCCAGCAGCTTGACAAGATCTAACACTGAAGCTTTCTTT,CASSLTRSNTEAFF
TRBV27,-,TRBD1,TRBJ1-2,TGTGCCAGCGAGGGGGCCAGGGGGCGAGGAGGCTATGGCTACACCTTC,CASEGARGRGGYGYTF
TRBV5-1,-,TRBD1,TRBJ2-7,TGCGCCAGCAGCCAGGACAGGGGGCCCGAGCAGTACTTC,CASSQDRGPEQYF
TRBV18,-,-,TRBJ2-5,TGTGCCAGCTCAGGCGGGGCTCAAGAGACCCAGTACTTC,CASSGGAQETQYF
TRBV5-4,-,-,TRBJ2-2,TGTGCCAGCAGCCTTTCCCGGGGAACCCCCCACACCGGGGAGCTGTTTTTT,CASSLSRGTPHTGELFF
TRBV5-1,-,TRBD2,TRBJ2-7,TGCGCCAGCAGCCCGACGGGGACTAGCGGGAGCCACGAGCAGTACTTC,CASSPTGTSGSHEQYF
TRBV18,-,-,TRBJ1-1,TGTGCCAGCTCACCATTGGGCAGGAACACTGAAGCTTTCTTT,CASSPLGRNTEAFF
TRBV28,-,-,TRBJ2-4,TGTGCCACCTCTATTTCGCCCGGGGCCAAAAACATTCAGTACTTC,CATSISPGAKNIQYF
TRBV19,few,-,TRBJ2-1,TGTGCCAGTAGTATAGATCAGGGTACTAATGAGCAGTTCTTC,CASSIDQGTNEQFF
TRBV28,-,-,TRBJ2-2,TGTGCCAGCAGTTTTCAGGCCGCCGGGGAGCTGTTTTTT,CASSFQAAGELFF
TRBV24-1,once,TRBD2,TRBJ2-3,TGTGCCGTAGCGGGAGGTAGCACAGATACGCAGTATTTT,CAVAGGSTDTQYF
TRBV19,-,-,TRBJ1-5,TGTGCCAGTAGCCCGCCGGACAGAAGACTTCAGCCCCAGCATTTT,CASSPPDRRLQPQHF
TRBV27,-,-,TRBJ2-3,TGTGCCAGCAGTGGCCTGAAGCTGGGGGCCCCATTATCTTATACGCAGTATTTT,CASSGLKLGAPLSYTQYF